This T cell receptor (beta chain) was recovered during a study of shared clonotypes between healthy human individuals. This CDR3 comprises 17 residues. Germline assignment: CDR1 MDHEN and CDR2 SYDVKM. V dropped 2 bases and J dropped 0 bases, with 15 bases sitting between them. Data came from immunoSEQ multiplex PCR; TCRdb stores just in-frame clones and leaves some out. Altogether about 870,000 clones are present, 92% being singletons, with the ten largest covering around 24%. CD45RO-negative CD8 cells positively selected for CCR7 made up the naive population, which excluded terminally differentiated effector memory CD45RA+ cells.

The sequencing input was naive CD8+ T cells sorted from blood. The genes are TRBV28 and TRBJ2-3; D is uncertain. This clonotype originated in a man aged 30-40 years in good health. In DNA, the CDR3 is TGTGCCAGCAGTTTAATTGGGCTGGAATTAAGCACAGATACGCAGTATTTT. Amino acids: CASSLIGLELSTDTQYF.